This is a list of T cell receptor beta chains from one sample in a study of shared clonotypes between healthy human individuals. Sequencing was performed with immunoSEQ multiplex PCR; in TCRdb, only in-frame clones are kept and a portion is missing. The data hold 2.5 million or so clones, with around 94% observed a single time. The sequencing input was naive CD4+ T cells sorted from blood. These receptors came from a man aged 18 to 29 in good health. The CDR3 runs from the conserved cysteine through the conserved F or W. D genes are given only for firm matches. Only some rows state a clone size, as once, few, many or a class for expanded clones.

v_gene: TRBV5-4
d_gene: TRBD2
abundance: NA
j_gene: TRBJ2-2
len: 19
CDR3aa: CASRPLTTPSGGSGGELFF
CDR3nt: TGTGCCAGCAGGCCGCTAACCACACCCAGCGGGGGGTCGGGCGGGGAGCTGTTTTTT

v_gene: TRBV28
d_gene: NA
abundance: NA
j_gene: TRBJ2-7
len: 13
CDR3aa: CASSFVPRYEQYF
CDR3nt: TGTGCCAGCAGTTTTGTTCCCCGCTACGAGCAGTACTTC

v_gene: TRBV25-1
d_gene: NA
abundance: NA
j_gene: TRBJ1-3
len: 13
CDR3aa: CASTDGPGNTIYF
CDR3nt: TGTGCCAGCACCGATGGACCTGGAAACACCATATATTTT

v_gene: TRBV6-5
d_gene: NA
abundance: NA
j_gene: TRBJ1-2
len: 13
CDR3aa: CASRDTLNYGYTF
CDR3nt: TGTGCCAGCAGAGATACACTTAACTATGGCTACACCTTC

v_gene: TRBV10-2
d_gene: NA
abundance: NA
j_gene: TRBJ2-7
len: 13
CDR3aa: CATQAGSSYEQYF
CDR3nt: TGCGCCACCCAGGCGGGGAGCTCCTACGAGCAGTACTTC

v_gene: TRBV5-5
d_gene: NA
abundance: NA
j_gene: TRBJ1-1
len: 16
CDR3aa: CASSLGGLSPSREAFF
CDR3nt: TGTGCCAGCAGCTTGGGAGGATTGTCGCCATCACGGGAAGCTTTCTTT

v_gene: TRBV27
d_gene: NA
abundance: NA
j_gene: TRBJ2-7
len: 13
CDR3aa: CASRSATGYEQYF
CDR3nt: TGTGCCAGCAGGTCTGCTACGGGCTACGAGCAGTACTTC

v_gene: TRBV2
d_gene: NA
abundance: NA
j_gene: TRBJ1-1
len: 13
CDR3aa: CASSDWVNTEAFF
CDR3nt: TGTGCCAGCAGTGATTGGGTGAACACTGAAGCTTTCTTT

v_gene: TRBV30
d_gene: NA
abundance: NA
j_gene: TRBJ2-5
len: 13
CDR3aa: CAWSSDRKGEQYF
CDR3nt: TGTGCCTGGAGCTCCGACAGGAAAGGGGAGCAGTACTTC

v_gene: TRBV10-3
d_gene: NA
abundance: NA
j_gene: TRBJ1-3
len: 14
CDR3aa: CAIRQGSSGNTIYF
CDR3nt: TGTGCCATCAGGCAGGGAAGCTCTGGAAACACCATATATTTT

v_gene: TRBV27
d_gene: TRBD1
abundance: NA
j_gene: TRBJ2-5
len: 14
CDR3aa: CASSSSTGGETQYF
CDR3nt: TGTGCCAGCAGTTCCTCGACAGGGGGGGAGACCCAGTACTTC

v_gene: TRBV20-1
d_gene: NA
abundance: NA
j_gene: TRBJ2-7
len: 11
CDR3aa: CSADGFYEQYF
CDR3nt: TGCAGTGCTGACGGTTTCTACGAGCAGTACTTC

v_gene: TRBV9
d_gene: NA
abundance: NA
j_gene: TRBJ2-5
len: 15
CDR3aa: CASSLVLGGQETQYF
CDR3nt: TGTGCCAGCAGCTTGGTCCTGGGGGGCCAAGAGACCCAGTACTTC

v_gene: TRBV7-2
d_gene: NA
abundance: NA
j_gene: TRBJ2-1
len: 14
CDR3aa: CASSFLAGLNEQFF
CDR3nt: TGTGCCAGCAGCTTTTTGGCGGGGTTGAATGAGCAGTTCTTC

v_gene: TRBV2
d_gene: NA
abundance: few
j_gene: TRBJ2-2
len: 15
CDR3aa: CASSEVGGNTGELFF
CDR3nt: TGTGCCAGCAGTGAAGTGGGGGGGAACACCGGGGAGCTGTTTTTT

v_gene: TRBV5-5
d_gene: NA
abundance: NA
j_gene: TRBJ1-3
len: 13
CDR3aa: CASSLFMENTIYF
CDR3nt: TGTGCCAGCAGCTTGTTCATGGAAAACACCATATATTTT

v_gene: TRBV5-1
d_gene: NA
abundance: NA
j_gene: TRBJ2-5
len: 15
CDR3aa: CASSLMGSGGETQYF
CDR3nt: TGCGCCAGCAGCTTGATGGGATCCGGGGGAGAGACCCAGTACTTC

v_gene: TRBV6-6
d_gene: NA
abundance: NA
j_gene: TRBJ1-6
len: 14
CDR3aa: CASSRDGRNSPLHF
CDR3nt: TGTGCCAGCAGTAGGGACGGCCGTAATTCACCCCTCCACTTT

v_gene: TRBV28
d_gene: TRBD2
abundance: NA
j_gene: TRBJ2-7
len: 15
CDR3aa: CASSTSTGGKYEQYF
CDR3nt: TGTGCCAGCAGTACCTCCACCGGGGGGAAGTACGAGCAGTACTTC

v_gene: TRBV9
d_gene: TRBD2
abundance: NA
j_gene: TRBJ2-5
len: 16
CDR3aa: CASTKEASGGQETQYF
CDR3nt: TGTGCCAGCACCAAGGAGGCTAGCGGGGGCCAAGAGACCCAGTACTTC

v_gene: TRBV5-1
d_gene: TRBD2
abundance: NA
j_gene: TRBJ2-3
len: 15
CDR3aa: CASSRSGTSGDTQYF
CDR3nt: TGCGCCAGCAGCCGTTCCGGGACTAGCGGAGATACGCAGTATTTT

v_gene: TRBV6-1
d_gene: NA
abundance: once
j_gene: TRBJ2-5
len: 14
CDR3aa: CASSEAPGRETQYF
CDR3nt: TGTGCCAGCAGTGAAGCGCCGGGGCGGGAGACCCAGTACTTC

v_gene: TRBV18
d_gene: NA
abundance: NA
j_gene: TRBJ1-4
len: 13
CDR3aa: CASQRGDIEKLFF
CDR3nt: TGTGCCAGCCAGCGTGGGGACATTGAAAAACTGTTTTTT

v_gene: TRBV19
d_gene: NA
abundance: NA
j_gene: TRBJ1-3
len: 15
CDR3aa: CASSQVQVSGNTIYF
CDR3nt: TGTGCCAGTAGTCAAGTCCAGGTCTCTGGAAACACCATATATTTT

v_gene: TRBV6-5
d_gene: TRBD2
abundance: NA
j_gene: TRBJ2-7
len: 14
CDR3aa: CASSYSAGPYEQYF
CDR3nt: TGTGCCAGCAGTTACTCAGCGGGACCCTACGAGCAGTACTTC

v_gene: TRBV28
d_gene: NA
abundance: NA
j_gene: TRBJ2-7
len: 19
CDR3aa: CASSRRSRDLKWASYEQYF
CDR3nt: TGTGCCAGCAGCCGCCGGAGTAGGGACCTAAAGTGGGCCTCCTACGAGCAGTACTTC

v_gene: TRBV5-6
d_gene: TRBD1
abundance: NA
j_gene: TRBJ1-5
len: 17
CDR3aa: CASSSGRGLLGNQPQHF
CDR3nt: TGTGCCAGCAGCTCGGGCAGGGGGCTGTTGGGCAATCAGCCCCAGCATTTT

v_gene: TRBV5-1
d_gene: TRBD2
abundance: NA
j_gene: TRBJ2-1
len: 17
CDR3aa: CASSSGTSGTLVNEQFF
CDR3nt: TGCGCCAGCAGCTCCGGGACTAGCGGCACCCTGGTTAATGAGCAGTTCTTC

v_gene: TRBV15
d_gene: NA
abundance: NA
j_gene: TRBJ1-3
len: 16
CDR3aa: CATSRDPGAGGNTIYF
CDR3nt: TGTGCCACCAGCAGAGATCCGGGGGCGGGTGGAAACACCATATATTTT

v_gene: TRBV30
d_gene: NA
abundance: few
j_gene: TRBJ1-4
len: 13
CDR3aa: CAWSPGQVEKLFF
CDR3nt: TGTGCCTGGAGTCCGGGACAAGTAGAGAAACTGTTTTTT

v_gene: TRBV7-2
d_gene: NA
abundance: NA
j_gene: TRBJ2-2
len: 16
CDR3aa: CASSLVVGGGTGELFF
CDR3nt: TGTGCCAGCAGCTTAGTGGTGGGAGGTGGCACCGGGGAGCTGTTTTTT